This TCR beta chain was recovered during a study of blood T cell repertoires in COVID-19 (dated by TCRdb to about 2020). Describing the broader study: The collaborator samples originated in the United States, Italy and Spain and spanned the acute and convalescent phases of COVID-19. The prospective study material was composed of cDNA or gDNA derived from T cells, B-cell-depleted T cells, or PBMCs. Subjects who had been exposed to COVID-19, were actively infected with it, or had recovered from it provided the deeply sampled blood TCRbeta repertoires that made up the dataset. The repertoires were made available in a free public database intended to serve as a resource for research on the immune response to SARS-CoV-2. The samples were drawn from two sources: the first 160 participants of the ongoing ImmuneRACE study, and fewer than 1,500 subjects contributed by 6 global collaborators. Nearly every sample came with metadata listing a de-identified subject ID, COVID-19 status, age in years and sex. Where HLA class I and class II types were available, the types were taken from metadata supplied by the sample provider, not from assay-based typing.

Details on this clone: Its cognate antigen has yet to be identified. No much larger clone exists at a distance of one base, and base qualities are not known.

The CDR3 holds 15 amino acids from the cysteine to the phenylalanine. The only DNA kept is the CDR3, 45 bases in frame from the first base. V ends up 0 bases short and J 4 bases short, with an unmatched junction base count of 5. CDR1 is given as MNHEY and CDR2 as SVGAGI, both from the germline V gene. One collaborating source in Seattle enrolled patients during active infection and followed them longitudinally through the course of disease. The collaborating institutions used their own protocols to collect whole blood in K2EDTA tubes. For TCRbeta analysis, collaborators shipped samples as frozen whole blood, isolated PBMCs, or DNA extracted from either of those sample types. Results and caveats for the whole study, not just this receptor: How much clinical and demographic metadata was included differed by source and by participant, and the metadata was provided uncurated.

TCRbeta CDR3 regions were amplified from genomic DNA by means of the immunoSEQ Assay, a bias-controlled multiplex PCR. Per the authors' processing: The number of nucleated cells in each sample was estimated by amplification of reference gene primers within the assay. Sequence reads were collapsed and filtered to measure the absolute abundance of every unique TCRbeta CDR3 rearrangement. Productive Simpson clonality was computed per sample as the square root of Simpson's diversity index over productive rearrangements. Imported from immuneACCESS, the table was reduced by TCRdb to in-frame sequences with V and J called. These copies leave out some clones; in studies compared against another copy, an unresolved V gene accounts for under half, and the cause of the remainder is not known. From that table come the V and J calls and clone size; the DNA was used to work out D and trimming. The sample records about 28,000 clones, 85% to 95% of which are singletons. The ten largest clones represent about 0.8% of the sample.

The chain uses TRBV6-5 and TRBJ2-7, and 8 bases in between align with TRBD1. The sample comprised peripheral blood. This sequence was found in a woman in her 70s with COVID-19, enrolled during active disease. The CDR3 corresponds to CASSYSSGQGYEQYF. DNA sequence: TGTGCCAGCAGTTACTCGTCCGGACAGGGTTACGAGCAGTACTTC.